The following is a T cell receptor (beta chain) sequence with its context. Sequencing used immunoSEQ multiplex PCR; TCRdb keeps in-frame clones, though not all of them. The table includes hundreds of thousands of clones, more than 85% detected once. The sample is drawn from a study of blood T cell repertoires in COVID-19. The study drew participants aged about 18 to 89 years from about two dozen US areas. The sample consisted of PBMCs or T cells enriched from blood (not recorded which). The receptor was isolated from a woman aged 45-65 years who had recovered from COVID-19.

CDR3 in amino acids: CASSPGRGPYEQYF. CDR3 in DNA: TGTGCCAGCTCACCTGGGAGGGGACCATACGAGCAGTACTTC. V and J are TRBV18 and TRBJ2-7; 7 bases map to TRBD2. The CDR3 has 14 residues. V was clipped by 3 bases and J by 4 bases; unmatched bases: 6. CDR1 is KGHSH, CDR2 LQKENI, per germline.